This T cell receptor beta chain comes out of a study of Graves' ophthalmopathy and Graves' hyperthyroidism. CDR3 length: 13 residues. Germline loops: CDR1 LNHDA, CDR2 SQIVND (reference sequence). V was cut by 4 bases and J by 4 bases, with 10 bases left in between. Amplification from RNA transcripts yielded the TCR beta CDR3 regions. Investigators did first-round RT-PCR with HTBI primers, then second-round multiplex PCR. TCRdb analysed the multiplex PCR reads with MiXCR anew, one entry per CDR3 protein. Here the sample spans over 650,000 distinct CDR3 sequences, about 38% being singletons. Ophthalmopathy in the donors was of moderate-to-severe activity, with CAS ≥3, NOSPECS ≥4 and duration under 3 months. This clonotype has ten or more counts.

The genes are TRBV19 and TRBJ1-2, with TRBD1 as a possible D gene (5 bases). What was sequenced was peripheral blood. The receptor was isolated from an adult man with Graves' ophthalmopathy. Here the CDR3 reads CASSTGLAYGYTF. CDR3 sequence (DNA): TGTGCCAGTAGTACGGGACTTGCCTATGGCTACACCTTC.